Each of the 20 T cell receptor beta chains below was sequenced from the same sample in a study of PD-1 blockade in mismatch repair-deficient tumors. Measured with immunoSEQ multiplex PCR; TCRdb has only the in-frame clones, and not every one. The data hold roughly 130,000 clones, with roughly 86% observed a single time. The starting material was peripheral blood, obtained 72 weeks after starting pembrolizumab. The receptor source for this set is an adult with mismatch repair-deficient cancer.

This clone was recorded once. The J gene is TRBJ2-1, the V gene TRBV4-3; 8 bases align to TRBD1. The CDR3 contains 18 residues. Germline CDR1 and CDR2: LGHNA and YSLEER. V lost 0 bases and J lost 8; bases outside the gene matches: 15. Here the CDR3 reads CASSQDMGFRQGRDEQFF. The CDR3, as DNA: TGCGCCAGCAGCCAAGACATGGGATTCAGACAGGGGCGGGATGAGCAGTTCTTC.

The CDR3 region has the DNA TGTGCCAGCAGCCTGGGGACTAGCGAGGACTACGAGCAGTACTTC. This codes for CASSLGTSEDYEQYF. The chain employs TRBV4-2 and TRBJ2-7; 10 positions match TRBD2. J gave up 3 bases and V 4 bases, and 6 bases lay outside the gene matches. Germline V gene sequence: CDR1 LGHNA, CDR2 YNFKEQ. The CDR3 runs 15 residues.

CDR3 bases: TGTGCCAGCAGTTTGGGGACTAGCGGGAGTTCGGATACGCAGTATTTT. Residues: CASSLGTSGSSDTQYF. This chain uses TRBV27 with TRBJ2-3; 14 bases line up with TRBD2. Germline V gives CDR1 MNHEY, CDR2 SMNVEV (reference sequence). V gave up 3 bases and J gave up 6 bases; unmatched junction bases: 5. The CDR3 runs to 16 residues.

The genes are TRBV13 and TRBJ2-3; 9 bases agree with TRBD2. CDR3 length equals 16 residues. Per germline, CDR1 PRHDT and CDR2 FYEKMQ (reference sequence). With V trimmed by 2 bases and J by 0 bases, 3 bases remained unmatched. The CDR3 DNA sequence: TGTGCCAGCAGCTTAAACCTAGCGGGAAGCACAGATACGCAGTATTTT. Translating gives CASSLNLAGSTDTQYF.

The chain couples TRBV7-9 to TRBJ2-3; a weak D match, TRBD2 (6 bases). Germline values: CDR1 SEHNR, CDR2 FQNEAQ (reference sequence). The V end lost 5 bases, the J end lost 2 bases, and 20 bases lay between the germline ends. The CDR3 is made up of 17 amino acids. The CDR3 loop reads CASSTPSGRKYTDTQYF. The CDR3 DNA is TGTGCCAGCAGCACCCCAAGCGGGCGCAAGTACACAGATACGCAGTATTTT. The whole variable domain, filled in from reference TRBV7-9 and TRBJ2-3, reads DTGVSQNPRHKITKRGQNVTFRCDPISEHNRLYWYRQTLGQGPEFLTYFQNEAQLEKSRLLSDRFSAERPKGSFSTLEIQRTEQGDSAMYLCASSTPSGRKYTDTQYFGPGTRLTVL.

This clone was found once. The chain has TRBV6-6 and TRBJ2-7; 10 bases are shared with TRBD2. With 6 bases clipped from V and 2 bases from J, the junction kept 7 bases outside the gene matches. CDR3 length equals 15 residues. In germline, CDR1 is MNHNY, CDR2 SVGAGI (reference sequence). The CDR3: CASSLLAGLTYEQYF. The DNA of the CDR3 is TGTGCCAGCAGCCTACTAGCGGGGCTAACCTACGAGCAGTACTTC.

The chain couples TRBV13 to TRBJ2-1; a weak D match, TRBD2 (5 bases). This CDR3 contains 14 residues. Trimming left V 7 bases short and J 0 bases short, with 10 bases between. The germline V gene has CDR1 PRHDT and CDR2 FYEKMQ (reference sequence). CDR3 in DNA: TGTGCCAGCAAGCCGGGAAGCTCCTACAATGAGCAGTTCTTC. Encoded protein: CASKPGSSYNEQFF.

V is TRBV4-1 and J is TRBJ2-7, with D possibly being TRBD1 (8 bases). Between the trimmed V and J ends, which lost 1 base and 6 bases, there was a span of 19 bases. Germline V gene sequence: CDR1 MGHRA, CDR2 YSYEKL. The CDR3 totals 16 residues. CDR3 loop: CASSQAIRTGRGEQYF. As DNA, the CDR3 is TGCGCCAGCAGCCAAGCTATACGGACAGGGAGGGGCGAGCAGTACTTC.

The chain has TRBV4-1 and TRBJ1-1, with D tentatively TRBD1 (5 bases). This CDR3 has 19 amino acids. The ends were cut back, 0 bases at V and 6 bases at J, with 26 bases in the middle. The germline CDR1 and CDR2 sequences are MGHRA and YSYEKL. As DNA, the CDR3 is TGCGCCAGCAGCCAAGATAGACCAGGGATCGTTCTACTGGGATCTGAAGCTTTCTTT. Protein product: CASSQDRPGIVLLGSEAFF.

This clone was seen only once. J is TRBJ2-5 and V is TRBV4-1; perhaps TRBD2 as D (5 bases). Germline assignment: CDR1 MGHRA and CDR2 YSYEKL. V shed 0 bases and J shed 5 bases, with 10 bases lying between them. The CDR3 totals 14 residues. DNA of the CDR3: TGCGCCAGCAGCCAAGACTACGGCGGGGAGACCCAGTACTTC. Amino acids: CASSQDYGGETQYF.

J is TRBJ2-7 and V is TRBV7-6; 7 nucleotides agree with TRBD1. This CDR3 spans 14 amino acids. Germline V CDR1 and CDR2: SGHVS, FNYEAQ. V lost 5 bases to trimming and J lost 4 bases; unmatched junction nucleotides: 8. The CDR3 nucleotides are TGTGCCAGCAGCCCTCCGGACAGGAAATACGAGCAGTACTTC. This encodes CASSPPDRKYEQYF.

This clone is a singleton in its sample. This chain joins TRBV28 and TRBJ2-7; D not certain. Deletions cut 2 bases from V and 5 bases from J, with 7 bases between. The CDR3 has 12 residues. CDR1 and CDR2 (germline): MDHEN, SYDVKM. CDR3 sequence reads: CASSLLPHEQYF. The CDR3 nucleotides read TGTGCCAGCAGTTTACTCCCCCACGAGCAGTACTTC.

The chain couples TRBV5-1 to TRBJ1-1, with D uncertain. Germline V CDR1 and CDR2: SGHRS, YFSETQ. The V and J ends lost 0 bases and 6 bases respectively, with 15 bases between them. CDR3 length: 15 residues. CDR3 DNA: TGCGCCAGCAGCTTGGGGCGTGGAGGTAGTTCTGAAGCTTTCTTT. It translates to CASSLGRGGSSEAFF.

J is TRBJ2-3 and V is TRBV11-2; 7 nucleotides align to TRBD2. Germline V gene data show CDR1 as SGHAT and CDR2 as FQNNGV. Trimming at V came to 6 bases and at J to 2 bases, leaving 11 bases not matched to a gene. The CDR3 consists of 16 residues. CDR3 sequence (DNA): TGTGCCAGCAGAGCTTCCCTGACTAGCACCACAGATACGCAGTATTTT. This gives the protein CASRASLTSTTDTQYF.

This clone was observed once. J is TRBJ2-7 and V is TRBV27; D remains unclear. The CDR3 runs to 14 residues. V lost 2 bases and J lost 0, with 8 bases in between. Germline loops: CDR1 MNHEY, CDR2 SMNVEV (reference sequence). The CDR3 sequence: CASSLSRDSYEQYF. CDR3 nucleotide sequence: TGTGCCAGCAGTTTAAGCAGAGACTCCTACGAGCAGTACTTC.

The chain joins TRBV6-5 to TRBJ2-7, with no clear D. CDR1 and CDR2 from the germline V gene are MNHEY and SVGAGI. CDR3 length equals 13 residues. V lost 1 base and J 0 bases, leaving 4 bases between the germline ends. CDR3 coding DNA: TGTGCCAGCAGTTACTTGAACTCCTACGAGCAGTACTTC. Protein product: CASSYLNSYEQYF.

CDR3 DNA: TGTGCCAGCAGCCTATATCGGACGGGCAAAACCGGGGAGCTGTTTTTT. Protein sequence: CASSLYRTGKTGELFF. The rearrangement uses TRBV7-8 and TRBJ2-2; no reliable D call. Trimming stripped 5 bases from V and 5 bases from J, with 18 bases between. Germline-derived CDR1 and CDR2 are SGHVS and FQNEAQ. The CDR3 runs 16 residues.

This clone has a single count. This CDR3 is CASSLVLADTYEQYF. The CDR3 region has the DNA TGCGCCAGCAGCCTCGTCCTAGCGGATACCTACGAGCAGTACTTC. V is TRBV4-1 and J is TRBJ2-7; 7 bases line up with TRBD2. The CDR3 runs to 15 residues. Trimming removed 4 bases from V and 2 bases from J; junction bases left unmatched: 8. CDR1 MGHRA and CDR2 YSYEKL come from the germline V gene.

The chain has TRBV27 and TRBJ2-1; no firm D call. The CDR3 has 13 residues. CDR1 is MNHEY and CDR2 is SMNVEV in the germline V gene (reference sequence). Trimming stripped 5 bases from V and 5 bases from J, with 10 bases between. The CDR3 sequence is CASSDALDNEQFF. The CDR3 nucleotides are TGTGCCAGCAGTGACGCTCTAGACAATGAGCAGTTCTTC.

J is TRBJ2-7 and V is TRBV11-2; 11 bases line up with TRBD2. This CDR3 region has 16 residues. The germline V gene has CDR1 SGHAT and CDR2 FQNNGV. J gave up 5 bases and V 6 bases, and 12 bases lay outside the gene matches. CDR3 in amino acids: CASRISGRARKNEQYF. As DNA, the CDR3 is TGTGCCAGCAGAATTAGCGGGAGGGCCCGGAAAAACGAGCAGTACTTC.